The present T cell receptor beta chain was sequenced within a study of early T cells in non-severe SARS-CoV-2 infection (dated by TCRdb to about 2021). In the study overall: Because TCR sequencing was done on bulk RNA from unsorted whole blood, the alpha and beta chains could not be paired. Overall study outcomes, separate from this receptor: VDJdb matching was skewed toward anti-spike CD8 responses and likely underestimated virus-specific expansions, missing private and CD4 specificities.

The study was a case-control design nested within a healthcare worker cohort in London, UK, with weekly nasopharyngeal swab PCR tests and blood sampling. Healthcare workers were enrolled in the week of the UK lockdown, from 23 to 31 March 2020, and were followed every week for up to roughly 16 weeks. The CDR3 measures 13 amino acids from cysteine to phenylalanine. Only the CDR3 part of the read is kept: 39 bases, read in frame from the first base. V loses 6 bases, J loses 7 bases, and the germline ends lie 13 bases apart. For CDR1 and CDR2, the germline V gene (reference sequence) lists LNHDA and SQIVND. The library was obtained by 5' RACE. Sequencer: NextSeq 500. To correct for sequencing error and PCR bias, the TCR library protocol tagged individual cDNA molecules with unique molecular identifiers. TCR alpha and beta chains were both sequenced, and the abundances of alpha and beta sequences in each sample were closely correlated with each other. The authors' analysis ran thus. Decombinator V4 was used to perform V gene, J gene and CDR3 annotation of TCR sequences. TCRs were defined as expanded if a significant change between any two time points was detected under a Poisson model with p below 0.0001. TCR abundances were normalised to the total number of TCRs sequenced in each sample and reported as counts per million. TRAV1-2 paired with TRAJ12, TRAJ20 or TRAJ33 defined MAIT TCRs, while TRAV10 paired with TRAJ18 defined iNKT TCRs. VDJdb, accessed 1 November 2021, was searched for CMV, EBV and SARS-CoV-2 annotated TCRs, with TCRs annotated for multiple antigens excluded. TCRdb reprocessed the public reads (quality trimming at Q25 with fastp, clone calling with MiXCR) and kept in-frame beta chains. CDR3 protein duplicates are merged, each entry listing the most common genes and DNA. These V and J calls derive from TCRdb rather than the authors' analysis. Here the sample has about 35,000 distinct CDR3 sequences; 5.5% occur a single time. Together, the top ten hold roughly 4% of the sample.

This clonotype was detected many times. There is no known antigen for this receptor. Within one base of it there is no much larger clone, and no base qualities were kept. This chain joins TRBV19 to TRBJ2-4; the D call could be TRBD1 or TRBD2, with each sharing 5 bases. This TCR was recovered from an adult who was a healthcare worker with PCR-confirmed SARS-CoV-2 infection or an uninfected control (not recorded which). Material: whole blood, obtained at baseline. The CDR3 region: CASSPRDANIQYF. The sequence in DNA is TGTGCCAGTAGCCCCCGGGACGCCAACATTCAGTACTTC.